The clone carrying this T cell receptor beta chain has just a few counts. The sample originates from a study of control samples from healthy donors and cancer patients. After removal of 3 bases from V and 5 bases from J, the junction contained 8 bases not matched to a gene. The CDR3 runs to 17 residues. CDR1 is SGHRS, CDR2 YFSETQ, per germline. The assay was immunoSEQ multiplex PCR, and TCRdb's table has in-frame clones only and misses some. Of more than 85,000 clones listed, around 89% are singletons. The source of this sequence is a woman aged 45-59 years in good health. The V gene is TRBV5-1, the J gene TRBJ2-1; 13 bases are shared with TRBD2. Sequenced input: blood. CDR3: CASSSGLAGEIHNEQFF. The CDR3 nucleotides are TGCGCCAGCAGCTCCGGACTAGCGGGGGAGATACACAATGAGCAGTTCTTC.